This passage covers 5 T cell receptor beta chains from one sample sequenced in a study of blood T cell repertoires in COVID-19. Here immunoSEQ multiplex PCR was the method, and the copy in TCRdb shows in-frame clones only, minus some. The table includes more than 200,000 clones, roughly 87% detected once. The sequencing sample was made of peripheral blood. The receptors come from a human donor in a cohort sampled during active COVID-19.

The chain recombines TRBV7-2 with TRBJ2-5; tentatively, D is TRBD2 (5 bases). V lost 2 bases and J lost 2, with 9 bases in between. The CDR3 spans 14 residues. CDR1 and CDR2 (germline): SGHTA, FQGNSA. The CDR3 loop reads CASSLKAEQETQYF. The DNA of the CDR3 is TGTGCCAGCAGCTTAAAAGCGGAACAAGAGACCCAGTACTTC.

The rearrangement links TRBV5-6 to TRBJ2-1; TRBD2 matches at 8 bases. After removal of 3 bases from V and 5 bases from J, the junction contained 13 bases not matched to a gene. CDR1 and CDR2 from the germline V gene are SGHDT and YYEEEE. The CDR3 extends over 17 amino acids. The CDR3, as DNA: TGTGCCAGCAGCTCGGGAGGGGGGGGCATAACTGACAATGAGCAGTTCTTC. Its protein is CASSSGGGGITDNEQFF. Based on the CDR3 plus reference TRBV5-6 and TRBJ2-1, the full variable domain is DAGVTQSPTHLIKTRGQQVTLRCSPKSGHDTVSWYQQALGQGPQFIFQYYEEEERQRGNFPDRFSGHQFPNYSSELNVNALLLGDSALYLCASSSGGGGITDNEQFFGPGTRLTVL.

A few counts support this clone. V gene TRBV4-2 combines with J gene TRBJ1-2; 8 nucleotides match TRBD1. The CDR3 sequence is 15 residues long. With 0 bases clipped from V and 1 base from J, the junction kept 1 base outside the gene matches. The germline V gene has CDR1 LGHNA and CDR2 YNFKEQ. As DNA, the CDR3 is TGTGCCAGCAGCCAAGAAACAGGGGGTAACTATGGCTACACCTTC. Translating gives CASSQETGGNYGYTF.

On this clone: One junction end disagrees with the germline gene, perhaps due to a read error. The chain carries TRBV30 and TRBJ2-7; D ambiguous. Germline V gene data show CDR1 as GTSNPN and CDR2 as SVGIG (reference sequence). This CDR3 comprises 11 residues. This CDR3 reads CAWSEYWSVTF. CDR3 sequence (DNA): TGTGCCTGGAGTGAATATTGGTCGGTTACCTTC. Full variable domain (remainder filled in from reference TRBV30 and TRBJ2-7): SQTIHQWPATLVQPVGSPLSLECTVEGTSNPNLYWYRQAAGRGLQLLFYSVGIGQISSEVPQNLSASRPQDRQFILSSKKLLLSDSGFYLCAWSEYWSVTFGPGTRLTVT.

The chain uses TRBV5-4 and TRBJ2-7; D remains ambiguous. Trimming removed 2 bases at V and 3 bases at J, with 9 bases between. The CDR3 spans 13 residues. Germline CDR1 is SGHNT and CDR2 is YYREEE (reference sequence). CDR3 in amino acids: CASSFYGDYEQYF. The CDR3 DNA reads TGTGCCAGCAGCTTTTATGGAGACTACGAGCAGTACTTC.